A selection of T cell receptor beta chains follows, all from one sample in a study of Ad26.COV2.S vaccination and SARS-CoV-2 variants. Profiled with immunoSEQ multiplex PCR; TCRdb holds only in-frame clones, not every one. The table shows about 420,000 clones, with around 89% occurring only once. The specimen was peripheral blood, collected in a trial of Ad26.COV2.S vaccine versus placebo. All receptors come from a person aged 18-60 years who received the Ad26.COV2.S COVID-19 vaccine or a placebo. Both conserved end residues are part of each CDR3. Each record gives: J gene, clone size, CDR3 length, V gene, CDR3 protein. A row's size may be missing; if present it is once, few, many or a size class.

j_gene: TRBJ2-5; abundance: -; len: 12; v_gene: TRBV19; CDR3aa: CASSDMQETQYF
j_gene: TRBJ1-1; abundance: -; len: 14; v_gene: TRBV10-3; CDR3aa: CAISDRTRGTEAFF
j_gene: TRBJ2-4; abundance: -; len: 16; v_gene: TRBV5-6; CDR3aa: CASRQTGTGSKNIQYF
j_gene: TRBJ1-2; abundance: -; len: 13; v_gene: TRBV29-1; CDR3aa: CSAWTGGISGYTF
j_gene: TRBJ2-5; abundance: -; len: 11; v_gene: TRBV30; CDR3aa: CAHGVQETQYF
j_gene: TRBJ2-7; abundance: once; len: 14; v_gene: TRBV5-1; CDR3aa: CASSLAVSTYEQYF
j_gene: TRBJ1-5; abundance: -; len: 14; v_gene: TRBV7-9; CDR3aa: CASSRTEGNQPQHF
j_gene: TRBJ2-7; abundance: -; len: 14; v_gene: TRBV2; CDR3aa: CASSEARRRYEQYF
j_gene: TRBJ2-4; abundance: once; len: 20; v_gene: TRBV11-2; CDR3aa: CASSLDWGQAISSSKNIQYF
j_gene: TRBJ2-7; abundance: few; len: 14; v_gene: TRBV28; CDR3aa: CASSLPGEVYEQYF
j_gene: TRBJ1-1; abundance: -; len: 12; v_gene: TRBV7-2; CDR3aa: CASSRRPIEAFF
j_gene: TRBJ2-7; abundance: -; len: 14; v_gene: TRBV5-6; CDR3aa: CASSLVAGAYEQYF
j_gene: TRBJ1-4; abundance: -; len: 14; v_gene: TRBV9; CDR3aa: CASSVGRANEKLFF
j_gene: TRBJ2-1; abundance: -; len: 14; v_gene: TRBV9; CDR3aa: CASSVGLLLHEQFF
j_gene: TRBJ2-3; abundance: once; len: 16; v_gene: TRBV5-4; CDR3aa: CASSPGTDTSTDTQYF
j_gene: TRBJ1-1; abundance: -; len: 15; v_gene: TRBV2; CDR3aa: CASEASVGPGTEAFF
j_gene: TRBJ2-6; abundance: -; len: 17; v_gene: TRBV11-2; CDR3aa: CASSSGGQGAGANVLTF
j_gene: TRBJ1-2; abundance: -; len: 14; v_gene: TRBV19; CDR3aa: CASSIGPANYGYTF
j_gene: TRBJ2-1; abundance: once; len: 16; v_gene: TRBV4-1; CDR3aa: CASSQQPGGGYNEQFF
j_gene: TRBJ1-6; abundance: few; len: 16; v_gene: TRBV5-4; CDR3aa: CASSPVGGSMNSPLHF
j_gene: TRBJ1-1; abundance: -; len: 14; v_gene: TRBV25-1; CDR3aa: CASTPGTGHTEAFF
j_gene: TRBJ1-5; abundance: -; len: 13; v_gene: TRBV19; CDR3aa: CASSGDVYQPQHF
j_gene: TRBJ2-3; abundance: -; len: 15; v_gene: TRBV3-1/TRBV3-2; CDR3aa: CASSQVGGRQDTQYF
j_gene: TRBJ2-2; abundance: once; len: 16; v_gene: TRBV5-8; CDR3aa: CASSPGTGRVTGELFF
j_gene: TRBJ2-2; abundance: -; len: 14; v_gene: TRBV7-2; CDR3aa: CASSSELRGEELFF
j_gene: TRBJ1-1; abundance: -; len: 14; v_gene: TRBV4-1; CDR3aa: CASSARQGGTEAFF
j_gene: TRBJ1-5; abundance: -; len: 15; v_gene: TRBV5-8; CDR3aa: CASSSSGTLLAPQHF
j_gene: TRBJ2-3; abundance: few; len: 14; v_gene: TRBV3-1/TRBV3-2; CDR3aa: CASSQDQGRDTQYF
j_gene: TRBJ2-2; abundance: -; len: 16; v_gene: TRBV7-9; CDR3aa: CASSLPSGGATGELFF
j_gene: TRBJ1-1; abundance: -; len: 14; v_gene: TRBV5-4; CDR3aa: CASSFLDRNTEAFF
j_gene: TRBJ2-1; abundance: -; len: 17; v_gene: TRBV9; CDR3aa: CASSVATRLAGGNEQFF
j_gene: TRBJ2-3; abundance: -; len: 14; v_gene: TRBV28; CDR3aa: CASSLQGKGWAQYF
j_gene: TRBJ2-5; abundance: -; len: 13; v_gene: TRBV5-1; CDR3aa: CASSRTAEETQYF
j_gene: TRBJ1-6; abundance: few; len: 15; v_gene: TRBV5-1; CDR3aa: CASSDPGQGSSPLHF
j_gene: TRBJ1-3; abundance: -; len: 15; v_gene: TRBV9; CDR3aa: CASSVQGGSGNTIYF
j_gene: TRBJ2-2; abundance: -; len: 16; v_gene: TRBV18; CDR3aa: CASSPRDRRNTGELFF
j_gene: TRBJ1-3; abundance: -; len: 16; v_gene: TRBV7-9; CDR3aa: CASSFSRPSSGNTIYF
j_gene: TRBJ1-3; abundance: -; len: 17; v_gene: TRBV28; CDR3aa: CASSSYAHRSSGNTIYF
j_gene: TRBJ2-7; abundance: once; len: 15; v_gene: TRBV7-2; CDR3aa: CASSFRLGDSYEQYF
j_gene: TRBJ2-7; abundance: -; len: 22; v_gene: TRBV4-1; CDR3aa: CASSQPDRVFPATKGDSYEQYF
j_gene: TRBJ2-6; abundance: -; len: 13; v_gene: TRBV27; CDR3aa: CATRLSGANVLTF
j_gene: TRBJ2-3; abundance: -; len: 12; v_gene: TRBV7-2; CDR3aa: CASSLLADTQYF
j_gene: TRBJ2-7; abundance: -; len: 14; v_gene: TRBV3-1/TRBV3-2; CDR3aa: CASSQERDSYEQYF
j_gene: TRBJ2-7; abundance: -; len: 13; v_gene: TRBV28; CDR3aa: CASSLGAAYEQYF
j_gene: TRBJ1-5; abundance: -; len: 14; v_gene: TRBV30; CDR3aa: CAWSRRSSNQPQHF